A single sample gave rise to the 19 T cell receptor beta chains below, sequenced in a study of blood T cell repertoires in COVID-19 (dated by TCRdb to between 2020 and 2021). The library was built by means of the immunoSEQ multiplex PCR assay. TCRdb re-hosts the immuneACCESS table, in-frame sequences only. Its copies lack some clones; in the studies checked, an unresolved V gene accounts for under half of them, and the cause for the rest is not known. The sample table shows about 210,000 clones, and more than 80% are seen once. Roughly 8.1% of the sample belongs to the ten largest clones. Sequencing used PBMCs or T cells enriched from blood (not recorded which). These receptors were collected from a woman younger than 30 who had recovered from COVID-19.

This chain links TRBV29-1 with TRBJ2-1; the D gene is possibly TRBD1 (5 bases). CDR1 is SQVTM, CDR2 ANQGSEA, per germline. The CDR3 is made up of 15 amino acids. V lost 3 bases, J lost 7 bases, and 19 bases lay in between. This CDR3 is CSVDRPGPVGNEQFF. The CDR3 DNA sequence: TGCAGCGTTGATCGTCCAGGGCCGGTCGGAAATGAGCAGTTCTTC.

The V and J genes are TRBV19 and TRBJ1-5; D uncertain. The CDR3 spans 15 residues. With 5 bases removed from V and 0 bases from J, the gap between germline ends came to 11 bases. CDR1 and CDR2 from the germline V gene are LNHDA and SQIVND (reference sequence). CDR3 residues: CASSGTAYSNQPQHF. The CDR3 DNA reads TGTGCCAGTAGTGGTACAGCTTATAGCAATCAGCCCCAGCATTTT.

This chain connects TRBV10-3 to TRBJ2-6; tentatively, D is TRBD2 (5 bases). Germline-derived CDR1 and CDR2 are ENHRY and SYGVKD. Trimming removed 0 bases at V and 4 bases at J, with 13 bases between. This CDR3 contains 17 residues. The CDR3 nucleotides read TGTGCCATCAGTGAGTCGCCCCTAGCTGACGGGGCCAACGTCCTGACTTTC. Its protein is CAISESPLADGANVLTF.

The genes are TRBV28 and TRBJ1-2; TRBD1 aligns across 8 bases. The CDR3 length is 14 residues. Germline CDR1 and CDR2: MDHEN and SYDVKM. Trimming at V came to 4 bases and at J to 6 bases, leaving 7 bases not matched to a gene. The CDR3: CASSSGGLRHGYTF. The CDR3 coding sequence is TGTGCCAGCAGTTCAGGGGGCCTACGGCATGGCTACACCTTC.

The chain joins TRBV4-1 to TRBJ2-1; D remains ambiguous. The CDR3 is 16 residues long. V was cut by 0 bases and J by 2 bases, with 11 bases left in between. Germline V gene sequence: CDR1 MGHRA, CDR2 YSYEKL. The DNA for the CDR3 is TGCGCCAGCAGCCAAGATAATTCTGGCACCTACAATGAGCAGTTCTTC. This translates into CASSQDNSGTYNEQFF.

This clone was detected only once. V is TRBV6-5 and J is TRBJ2-5, with 8 bases fitting TRBD2. Germline trimming cut 5 bases from V and 5 bases from J; bases unmatched to any gene: 10. Germline V gene data show CDR1 as MNHEY and CDR2 as SVGAGI. The CDR3 has 15 residues. DNA for the CDR3: TGTGCCAGCAGTCCCGGCGGGGGGCGCGGGGAGACCCAGTACTTC. Protein product: CASSPGGGRGETQYF.

The chain employs TRBV5-6 and TRBJ1-1, with D perhaps TRBD1 (5 bases). The V gene lost 1 base and the J gene lost 5 bases, with 12 bases spanning the gap. CDR1 is SGHDT, CDR2 YYEEEE, per germline. There are 14 residues in the CDR3. CDR3: CASSLLGRGTEAFF. DNA of the CDR3: TGTGCCAGCAGCTTGTTGGGGCGCGGAACTGAAGCTTTCTTT. Full variable domain (rest looked up from reference TRBV5-6 and TRBJ1-1): DAGVTQSPTHLIKTRGQQVTLRCSPKSGHDTVSWYQQALGQGPQFIFQYYEEEERQRGNFPDRFSGHQFPNYSSELNVNALLLGDSALYLCASSLLGRGTEAFFGQGTRLTVV.

The CDR3 DNA is TGTGCCAGCAGCCGCCTGCGGAACAACTACGAGCAGTACTTC. This sequence encodes CASSRLRNNYEQYF. The rearrangement joins TRBV14 to TRBJ2-7; unclear D gene. The CDR3 loop spans 14 amino acids. With 4 bases removed from V and 3 bases from J, the gap between germline ends came to 13 bases. In germline, CDR1 is SGHDN, CDR2 FVKESK.

The chain recombines TRBV15 with TRBJ1-1; no clear D gene. The CDR3 sequence is 15 residues long. In germline, CDR1 is LNHNV, CDR2 YYDKDF (reference sequence). The V gene lost 0 bases and the J gene lost 0 bases, with 8 bases spanning the gap. The CDR3 loop is CATSRDVTVNTEAFF. CDR3 in DNA: TGTGCCACCAGCAGAGATGTCACGGTGAACACTGAAGCTTTCTTT.

The chain uses TRBV6-5 and TRBJ1-3; D gene unclear. The CDR3 is 16 amino acids. Trimming took off 2 bases at V and 0 bases at J, with 11 bases between the two ends. The germline V gene has CDR1 MNHEY and CDR2 SVGAGI. The CDR3 DNA sequence: TGTGCCAGCAGTTACCAAAGACTTGACTCTGGAAACACCATATATTTT. Its translation: CASSYQRLDSGNTIYF.

V is TRBV28 and J is TRBJ1-2, with D possibly TRBD1 on 6 matching bases. Germline CDR1 is MDHEN and CDR2 is SYDVKM. V lost 6 bases and J 2 bases, leaving 10 bases between the germline ends. The CDR3 is 13 amino acids. CDR3 nucleotides: TGTGCCAGCAGCAACAGGGTGAACTATGGCTACACCTTC. Its protein product is CASSNRVNYGYTF.

This sequence joins TRBV6-4 and TRBJ1-1; 7 bases fit TRBD1. With V trimmed by 6 bases and J by 3 bases, 10 bases remained unmatched. The CDR3 is made up of 15 amino acids. CDR1 is MRHNA, CDR2 SNTAGT, per germline. The CDR3: CASRCPDRSDTEAFF. DNA of the CDR3: TGTGCCAGCAGATGCCCGGACAGGTCGGACACTGAAGCTTTCTTT.

A single count supports this clone. The chain uses TRBV6-1 and TRBJ2-7, with 12 positions matching TRBD1. Germline lookup yields CDR1 MNHNS and CDR2 SASEGT. The CDR3 runs 15 residues. Trimming cost V 0 bases and J 7 bases; bases outside gene matches: 4. The chain's CDR3 is CASSEAGQGAREQYF. In nucleotides, the CDR3 is TGTGCCAGCAGTGAAGCGGGACAGGGGGCGAGGGAGCAGTACTTC.

The rearrangement uses TRBV7-6 and TRBJ2-1, with D perhaps matching TRBD1 (5 bases). The germline V and J ends were trimmed by 11 bases and 10 bases, with 6 bases remaining between them. This CDR3 has 8 amino acids. The germline V gene encodes CDR1 SGHVS and CDR2 FNYEAQ. CDR3 in DNA: TGTGCCCAGGGAGAGCAGTTCTTC. Amino acid sequence: CAQGEQFF.

Of note for this clone: This sample also contains other DNA sequences that code for the same CDR3. The chain is built from TRBV24-1 and TRBJ2-2; a possible D gene is TRBD1 (5 bases). Germline CDR1 reads KGHDR; CDR2 reads SFDVKD. V shed 3 bases and J shed 7 bases, with 11 bases lying between them. The CDR3 covers 14 residues. The CDR3 sequence is CATSDGRGGGELFF. The CDR3 bases are TGTGCCACCAGTGATGGAAGGGGCGGCGGGGAGCTGTTTTTT.

The chain links TRBV20-1 to TRBJ2-1; D gene ambiguous. CDR1 DFQATT and CDR2 SNEGSKA come from the germline V gene (reference sequence). Trimming cost V 2 bases and J 9 bases, with 8 bases left between them. The CDR3 covers 11 residues. This chain's CDR3 is CSARPLSEQFF. The DNA for the CDR3 is TGCAGTGCTAGACCGCTCAGTGAGCAGTTCTTC.

The CDR3 sequence: CASSPGLVPEKLFF. The DNA of the CDR3 is TGCGCCAGCAGCCCGGGACTCGTACCCGAAAAACTGTTTTTT. The gene calls are TRBV4-1 and TRBJ1-4, with a weak D call TRBD1 (5 bases). Germline V gene sequence: CDR1 MGHRA, CDR2 YSYEKL. Trimming removed 4 bases from V and 8 bases from J, with 14 bases in between. The CDR3 contains 14 residues.

V gene TRBV4-2 combines with J gene TRBJ1-1; TRBD1 might be the D (6 bases). Trimming shortened V by 1 base and J by 1 base, and 7 bases separated the two germline ends. Germline V gene data show CDR1 as LGHNA and CDR2 as YNFKEQ. This CDR3 has 14 residues. CDR3 in amino acids: CASSQGQENTEAFF. CDR3 nucleotides: TGTGCCAGCAGCCAAGGACAGGAGAACACTGAAGCTTTCTTT.

The rearrangement joins TRBV7-9 to TRBJ1-2; D perhaps matches TRBD1 (6 bases). The CDR3 contains 14 residues. The V gene's germline CDR1 is SEHNR and CDR2 FQNEAQ (reference sequence). The germline V and J ends were trimmed by 5 bases and 6 bases, with 16 bases remaining between them. In DNA form, the CDR3 reads TGTGCCAGCAGCACCACAGGGAAGTCTAATGGCTACACCTTC. Translating gives CASSTTGKSNGYTF.